Reported below is one T cell receptor (beta chain). The data were obtained in a study of blood T cell repertoires in COVID-19. Overall study: Acute and convalescent COVID-19 samples came from the United States, Italy and Spain. The analysed material was cDNA or gDNA that came from T cells, B-cell-depleted T cells, or PBMCs.

The germline gives CDR1 SGHNT, CDR2 YENEEA. V was cut by 6 bases and J by 8 bases, with 23 bases left in between. The CDR3 has 16 residues. Seattle patient enrollment occurred during active infection, with longitudinal follow-up thereafter. Assay: immunoSEQ multiplex PCR; the TCRdb copy retains only in-frame clones and omits some. The sample contains under 250,000 clones, 65% to 90% of which appear only once. This receptor was taken from a man aged 50 to 59 with COVID-19, enrolled during active disease. Input material: peripheral blood. The chain couples TRBV11-3 to TRBJ2-1; the D gene is possibly TRBD2 (6 bases). CDR3 loop: CASSLRGYQGTDEQFF. CDR3 DNA: TGTGCCAGCAGTCTGCGGGGTTATCAGGGTACCGATGAGCAGTTCTTC.